Listed here are 12 T cell receptor beta chains from one sample, sequenced in a study of cytomegalovirus exposure and HLA in healthy donors. The PCR ran on 60 Vbeta and 13 Jbeta primers. The repertoire was sequenced with immunoSEQ multiplex PCR; TCRdb's copy has only in-frame clones and lacks some. The sample records some 160,000 clones, roughly 80% being singletons. The sequencing sample was made of PBMCs. Receptor source: a male donor in good health and CMV-seropositive.

The V gene is TRBV5-1, the J gene TRBJ2-2; possible D gene TRBD2, 6 bases. Trimming stripped 4 bases from V and 1 base from J, with 11 bases between. CDR3 size: 15 residues. Germline CDR1 reads SGHRS; CDR2 reads YFSETQ. The CDR3 DNA reads as TGCGCCAGCAGCCATGCCGGGGGGAACACCGGGGAGCTGTTTTTT. It specifies CASSHAGGNTGELFF.

The genes are TRBV2 and TRBJ2-7; 12 bases are a match to TRBD2. CDR3 length equals 15 residues. V lost 4 bases, J lost 6 bases, and 7 bases stayed unmatched. CDR1 and CDR2 from the germline V gene are SNHLY and FYNNEI. CDR3 amino acids: CASSGGLAGGGEQYF. In nucleotides, the CDR3 is TGTGCCAGCAGTGGAGGGCTAGCGGGAGGGGGCGAGCAGTACTTC.

The chain joins TRBV9 to TRBJ2-2; 11 bases are a match to TRBD2. The length of the CDR3 is 15 residues. Germline lookup yields CDR1 SGDLS and CDR2 YYNGEE. With 6 bases clipped from V and 4 bases from J, the junction kept 5 bases outside the gene matches. In DNA form, the CDR3 reads TGTGCCAGCACCACTAGCGGGAGATCCACCGGGGAGCTGTTTTTT. Translating it yields CASTTSGRSTGELFF. Variable domain in full (rest from reference TRBV9 and TRBJ2-2): DSGVTQTPKHLITATGQRVTLRCSPRSGDLSVYWYQQSLDQGLQFLIQYYNGEERAKGNILERFSAQQFPDLHSELNLSSLELGDSALYFCASTTSGRSTGELFFGEGSRLTVL.

The rearrangement joins TRBV7-9 to TRBJ1-1; perhaps TRBD1 as D (6 bases). Germline values: CDR1 SEHNR, CDR2 FQNEAQ (reference sequence). The CDR3 extends over 14 amino acids. Trimming cost V 2 bases and J 3 bases, with 10 bases left between them. The CDR3 sequence: CASSLREGDTEAFF. In DNA form, the CDR3 reads TGTGCCAGCAGCTTAAGGGAGGGGGACACTGAAGCTTTCTTT.

This clone has more than one count but fewer than ten. This chain connects TRBV29-1 to TRBJ2-3, with 13 nucleotides matching TRBD2. The trim removed 6 bases at V and 7 bases at J, leaving 10 bases unmatched. The CDR3 is made up of 15 amino acids. Germline V gives CDR1 SQVTM, CDR2 ANQGSEA. CDR3 sequence: CSVQKLAGGSYTQYF. CDR3 sequence (DNA): TGCAGCGTCCAGAAACTAGCGGGAGGGTCGTATACGCAGTATTTT.

The CDR3, as DNA: TGTGCCAGCAGTTTGATAGCGGGGCCCACCGGGGAGCTGTTTTTT. Translating it yields CASSLIAGPTGELFF. This chain connects TRBV28 to TRBJ2-2; TRBD2 aligns across 8 bases. Germline V lookup: CDR1 MDHEN, CDR2 SYDVKM. Trimming at V came to 3 bases and at J to 4 bases, leaving 4 bases not matched to a gene. CDR3 length: 15 residues. Based on the CDR3 plus reference TRBV28 and TRBJ2-2, the full variable domain is DVKVTQSSRYLVKRTGEKVFLECVQDMDHENMFWYRQDPGLGLRLIYFSYDVKMKEKGDIPEGYSVSREKKERFSLILESASTNQTSMYLCASSLIAGPTGELFFGEGSRLTVL.

V usage is TRBV27 and J usage is TRBJ2-3; 10 bases line up with TRBD2. J gave up 6 bases and V 4 bases, and 4 bases lay outside the gene matches. CDR3 size: 14 residues. CDR1 is MNHEY and CDR2 is SMNVEV in the germline V gene (reference sequence). The DNA for the CDR3 is TGTGCCAGCAGTTGGGCTAGCGGGAGTGATACGCAGTATTTT. This gives the protein CASSWASGSDTQYF.

This CDR3 reads CASSLDGATYEQYF. The CDR3 DNA reads TGTGCCAGCAGCTTAGATGGGGCCACCTACGAGCAGTACTTC. This chain uses TRBV7-8 with TRBJ2-7; tentatively, D is TRBD1 (5 bases). The CDR3 has 14 amino acids. From germline, CDR1 is SGHVS and CDR2 FQNEAQ. V was shortened by 1 base and J by 2 bases, with 9 bases between the two germline ends. Complete variable domain (other parts from reference TRBV7-8 and TRBJ2-7): GAGVSQSPRYKVAKRGQDVALRCDPISGHVSLFWYQQALGQGPEFLTYFQNEAQLDKSGLPSDRFFAERPEGSVSTLKIQRTQQEDSAVYLCASSLDGATYEQYFGPGTRLTVT.

This clone has just a few counts. This sequence joins TRBV11-2 and TRBJ1-1; no reliable D call. The CDR3 is 16 amino acids. Between the trimmed V and J ends, which lost 0 bases and 0 bases, there was a span of 11 bases. Germline V gives CDR1 SGHAT, CDR2 FQNNGV. The CDR3 DNA is TGTGCCAGCAGCTTAGACGGATCTGCGGTGAACACTGAAGCTTTCTTT. Translated, it gives CASSLDGSAVNTEAFF. Together with reference TRBV11-2 and TRBJ1-1, the CDR3 gives the full variable domain: EAGVAQSPRYKIIEKRQSVAFWCNPISGHATLYWYQQILGQGPKLLIQFQNNGVVDDSQLPKDRFSAERLKGVDSTLKIQPAKLEDSAVYLCASSLDGSAVNTEAFFGQGTRLTVV.

This CDR3 is CASSEQMETQYF. The CDR3 DNA reads as TGTGCCAGCAGTGAACAGATGGAGACCCAGTACTTC. The J gene is TRBJ2-5, the V gene TRBV25-1; no reliable D call. The CDR3 totals 12 residues. Between the trimmed V and J ends, which lost 2 bases and 5 bases, there was a span of 6 bases. Germline values: CDR1 MGHDK, CDR2 SYGVNS.

The gene calls are TRBV7-2 and TRBJ1-2; TRBD1 matches 8 bases. The V gene end was trimmed by 3 bases and the J gene end by 6 bases; junction bases not matched to a gene: 6. Per germline, CDR1 SGHTA and CDR2 FQGNSA. The CDR3 runs 14 residues. CDR3 DNA sequence: TGTGCCAGCAGCTTTAACCAGGGGGCCAATGGCTACACCTTC. Amino acid sequence: CASSFNQGANGYTF.

The CDR3 sequence is CAISGQRAGGNEKLFF. The CDR3 DNA is TGTGCCATCAGTGGGCAAAGGGCAGGGGGGAATGAAAAACTGTTTTTT. The chain carries TRBV10-3 and TRBJ1-4; 7 bases align to TRBD1. The germline V gene has CDR1 ENHRY and CDR2 SYGVKD. The CDR3 contains 16 residues. V lost 4 bases and J lost 5; bases outside the gene matches: 10.